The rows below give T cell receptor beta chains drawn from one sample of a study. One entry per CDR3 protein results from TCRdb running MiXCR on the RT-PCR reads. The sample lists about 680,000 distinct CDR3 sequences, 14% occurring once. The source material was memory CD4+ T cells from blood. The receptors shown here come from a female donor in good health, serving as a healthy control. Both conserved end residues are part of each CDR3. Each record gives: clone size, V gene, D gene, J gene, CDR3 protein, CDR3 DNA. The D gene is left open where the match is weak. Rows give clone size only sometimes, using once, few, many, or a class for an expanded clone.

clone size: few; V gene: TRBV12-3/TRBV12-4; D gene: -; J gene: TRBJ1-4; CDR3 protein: CASSLRGYEKLFF; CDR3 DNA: TGTGCCAGCAGTTTGAGGGGGTATGAAAAACTGTTTTTT
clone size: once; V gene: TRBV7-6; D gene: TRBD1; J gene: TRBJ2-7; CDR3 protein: CASSPGTGGAYEQYF; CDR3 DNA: TGTGCCAGCAGCCCAGGGACAGGGGGCGCTTACGAGCAGTACTTC
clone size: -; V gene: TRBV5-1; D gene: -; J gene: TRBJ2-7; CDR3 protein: CASGQEIYEQYF; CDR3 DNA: TGCGCCAGCGGCCAGGAAATCTACGAGCAGTACTTC
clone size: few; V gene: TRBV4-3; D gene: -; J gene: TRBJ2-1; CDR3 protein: CASSPGTFNNEQFF; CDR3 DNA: TGCGCCAGCAGCCCCGGGACATTCAACAATGAGCAGTTCTTC
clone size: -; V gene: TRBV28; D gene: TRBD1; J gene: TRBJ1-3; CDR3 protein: CASIKTGAGNTIYF; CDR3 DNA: TGTGCCAGCATTAAAACAGGGGCTGGAAACACCATATATTTT
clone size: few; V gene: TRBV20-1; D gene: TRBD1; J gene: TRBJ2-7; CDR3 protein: CSALVTGGGYEQYF; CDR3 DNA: TGCAGTGCTTTGGTGACAGGGGGCGGGTACGAGCAGTACTTC
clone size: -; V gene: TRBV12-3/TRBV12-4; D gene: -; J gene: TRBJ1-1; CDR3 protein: CASSPTGLSVAFF; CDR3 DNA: TGTGCCAGCAGTCCCACGGGACTTTCGGTGGCTTTCTTT
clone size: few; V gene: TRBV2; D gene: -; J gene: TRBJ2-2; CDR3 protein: CASMIGDGELFF; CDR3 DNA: TGTGCCAGCATGATCGGGGACGGGGAGCTGTTTTTT
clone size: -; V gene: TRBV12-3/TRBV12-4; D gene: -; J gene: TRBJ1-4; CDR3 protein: CASSFGFENEKLFF; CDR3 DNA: TGTGCCAGCAGTTTTGGGTTCGAGAATGAAAAACTGTTTTTT
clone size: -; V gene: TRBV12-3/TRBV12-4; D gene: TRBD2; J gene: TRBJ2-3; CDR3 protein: CASSKTSGSTDTQYF; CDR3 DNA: TGTGCCAGCAGTAAGACTAGCGGGAGTACAGATACGCAGTATTTT
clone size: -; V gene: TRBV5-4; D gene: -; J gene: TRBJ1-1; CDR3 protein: CASSLAGRDDTEAFF; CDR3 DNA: TGTGCCAGCAGCTTGGCTGGGCGCGATGACACTGAAGCTTTCTTT
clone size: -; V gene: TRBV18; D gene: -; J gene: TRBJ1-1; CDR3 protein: CASSPTSDVSTEAFF; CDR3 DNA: TGTGCCAGCTCACCCACATCGGACGTGTCCACTGAAGCTTTCTTT
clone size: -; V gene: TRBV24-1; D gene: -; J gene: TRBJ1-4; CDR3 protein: CATSVGGTNEKLFF; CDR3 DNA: TGTGCCACCAGTGTCGGCGGAACTAATGAAAAACTGTTTTTT
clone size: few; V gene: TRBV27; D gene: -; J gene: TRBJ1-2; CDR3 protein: CASSLLGGQGGYTF; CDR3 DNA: TGTGCCAGCAGTTTATTAGGGGGGCAAGGTGGCTACACCTTC
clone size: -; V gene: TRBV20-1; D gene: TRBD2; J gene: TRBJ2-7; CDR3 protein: CSASHTSEYSYEQYF; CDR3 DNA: TGCAGTGCTAGTCACACTAGCGAGTACTCCTACGAGCAGTACTTC
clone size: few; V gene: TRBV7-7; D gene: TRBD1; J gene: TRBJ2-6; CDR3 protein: CASSRQGRANVLTF; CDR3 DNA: TGTGCCAGCAGCCGACAGGGCAGGGCCAACGTCCTGACTTTC
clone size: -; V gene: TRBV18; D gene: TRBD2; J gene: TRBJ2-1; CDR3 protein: CASSPGLADAGNEQFF; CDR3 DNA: TGTGCCAGCTCACCAGGTCTAGCGGACGCAGGCAATGAGCAGTTCTTC
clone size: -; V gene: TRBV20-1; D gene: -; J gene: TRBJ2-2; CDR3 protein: CSAKDPPAEELFF; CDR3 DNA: TGCAGTGCTAAGGACCCACCGGCGGAGGAGCTGTTTTTT
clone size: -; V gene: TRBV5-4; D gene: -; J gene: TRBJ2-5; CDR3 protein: CASSSLEGAYETQYF; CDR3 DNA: TGTGCCAGCAGCTCACTAGAAGGGGCTTATGAGACCCAGTACTTC
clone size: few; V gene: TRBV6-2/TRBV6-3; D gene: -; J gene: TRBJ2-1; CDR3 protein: CASSTVYNEQFF; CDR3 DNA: TGTGCCAGCAGTACGGTCTACAATGAGCAGTTCTTC
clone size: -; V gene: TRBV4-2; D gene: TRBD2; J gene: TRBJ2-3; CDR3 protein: CASSQVAGGLDEQYF; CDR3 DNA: TGTGCCAGCAGCCAAGTAGCGGGGGGTCTTGATGAGCAGTATTTT
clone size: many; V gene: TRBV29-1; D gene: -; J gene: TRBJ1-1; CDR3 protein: CSAGGGLMNTEAFF; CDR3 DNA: TGCAGCGCCGGAGGGGGGCTAATGAACACTGAAGCTTTCTTT
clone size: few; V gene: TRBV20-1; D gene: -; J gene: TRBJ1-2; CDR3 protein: CSARDPTGGFSGYTF; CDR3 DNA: TGCAGTGCTAGAGACCCCACGGGGGGGTTTAGTGGCTACACCTTC
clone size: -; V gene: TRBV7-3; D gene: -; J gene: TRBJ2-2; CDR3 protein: CASSLTVIQNTGELFF; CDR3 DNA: TGTGCCAGCAGCTTAACTGTCATCCAGAACACCGGGGAGCTGTTTTTT
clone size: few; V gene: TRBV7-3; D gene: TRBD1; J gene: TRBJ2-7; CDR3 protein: CASSPGQAREQYF; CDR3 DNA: TGTGCCAGCAGCCCGGGACAGGCCCGAGAGCAGTACTTC
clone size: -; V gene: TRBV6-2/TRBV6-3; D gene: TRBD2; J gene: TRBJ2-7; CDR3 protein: CASTPSGRNSYEQYF; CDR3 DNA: TGTGCCAGCACCCCTAGCGGGAGGAACTCCTACGAGCAGTACTTC
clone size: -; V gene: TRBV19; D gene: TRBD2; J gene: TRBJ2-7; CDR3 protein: CASSMSSGSYEQYF; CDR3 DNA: TGTGCCAGTAGTATGAGTAGCGGGAGCTACGAGCAGTACTTC
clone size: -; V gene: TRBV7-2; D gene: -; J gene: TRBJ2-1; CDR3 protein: CASREGGRAYNEQFF; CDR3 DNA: TGTGCCAGCAGAGAAGGGGGGCGAGCCTACAATGAGCAGTTCTTC
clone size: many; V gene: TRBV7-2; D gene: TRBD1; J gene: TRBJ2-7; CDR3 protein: CASSLRTGGDYEQYF; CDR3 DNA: TGTGCCAGCAGCTTAAGGACAGGGGGTGACTACGAGCAGTACTTC
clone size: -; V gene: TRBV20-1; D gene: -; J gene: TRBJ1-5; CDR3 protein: CSAHPVTDNQPQHF; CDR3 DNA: TGCAGTGCCCACCCGGTAACTGATAATCAGCCCCAGCATTTT
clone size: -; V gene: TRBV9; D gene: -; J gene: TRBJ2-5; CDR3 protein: CASSGGPQETQYF; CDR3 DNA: TGTGCCAGCAGCGGGGGCCCCCAAGAGACCCAGTACTTC
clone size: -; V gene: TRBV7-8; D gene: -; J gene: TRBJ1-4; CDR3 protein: CASSQGNNEKLFF; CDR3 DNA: TGTGCCAGCTCTCAGGGGAATAATGAAAAACTGTTTTTT
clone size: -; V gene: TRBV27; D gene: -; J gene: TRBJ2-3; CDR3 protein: CASSLKAALTDTQYF; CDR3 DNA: TGTGCCAGCAGTTTAAAGGCAGCTCTCACAGATACGCAGTATTTT
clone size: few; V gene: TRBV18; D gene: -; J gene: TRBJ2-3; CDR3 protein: CASSAEVTDTQYF; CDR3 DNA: TGTGCCAGCTCTGCAGAAGTCACAGATACGCAGTATTTT
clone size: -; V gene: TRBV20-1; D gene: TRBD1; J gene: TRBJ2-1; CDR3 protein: CSASPFVTGMNEQFF; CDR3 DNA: TGCAGTGCTAGCCCCTTTGTGACAGGGATGAATGAGCAGTTCTTC
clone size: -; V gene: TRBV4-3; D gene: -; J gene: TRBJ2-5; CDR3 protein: CASSQFLDQRRETQYF; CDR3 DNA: TGCGCCAGCAGCCAATTCCTCGACCAAAGACGAGAGACCCAGTACTTC
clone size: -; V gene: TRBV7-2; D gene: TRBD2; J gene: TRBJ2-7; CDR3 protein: CASSLGGAGGWYF; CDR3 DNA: TGTGCCAGCAGCTTAGGGGGCGCCGGGGGGTGGTACTTC
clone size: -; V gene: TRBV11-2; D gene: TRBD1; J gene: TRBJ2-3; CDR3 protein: CASSLWTGTDTQYF; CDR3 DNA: TGTGCCAGCAGCTTATGGACAGGGACAGATACGCAGTATTTT
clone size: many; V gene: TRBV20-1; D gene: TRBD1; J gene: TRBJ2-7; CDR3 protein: CMPDRGRYEQYF; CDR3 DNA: TGCATGCCGGACAGGGGAAGGTACGAGCAGTACTTC
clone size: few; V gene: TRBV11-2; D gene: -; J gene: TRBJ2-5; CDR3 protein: CASSPWEETQYF; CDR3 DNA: TGTGCCAGCAGCCCCTGGGAAGAGACCCAGTACTTC
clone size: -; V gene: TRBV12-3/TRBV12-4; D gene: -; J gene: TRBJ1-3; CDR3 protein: CASSFDSPSGNTIYF; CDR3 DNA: TGTGCCAGCAGTTTCGACAGCCCCTCTGGAAACACCATATATTTT
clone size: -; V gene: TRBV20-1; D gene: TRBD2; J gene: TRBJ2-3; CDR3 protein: CSARTLAGDRDTQYF; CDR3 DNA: TGCAGTGCTAGGACCCTAGCGGGAGACCGGGATACGCAGTATTTT
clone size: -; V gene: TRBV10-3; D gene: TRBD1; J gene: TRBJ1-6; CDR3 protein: CAIRDRGYNSPLHF; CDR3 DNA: TGTGCCATCAGGGACAGGGGCTATAATTCACCCCTCCACTTT
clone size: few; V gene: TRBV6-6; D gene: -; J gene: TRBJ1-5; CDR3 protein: CASMGINQPQHF; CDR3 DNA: TGTGCCAGCATGGGAATAAATCAGCCCCAGCATTTT
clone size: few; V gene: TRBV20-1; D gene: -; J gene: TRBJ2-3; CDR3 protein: CSALDSPTSSTDTQYF; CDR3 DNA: TGCAGTGCTTTAGACAGCCCGACCAGCAGCACAGATACGCAGTATTTT
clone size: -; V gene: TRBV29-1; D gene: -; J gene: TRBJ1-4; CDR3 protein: CSASGEGGTNEKLFF; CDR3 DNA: TGCAGTGCCTCAGGGGAGGGTGGTACTAATGAAAAACTGTTTTTT
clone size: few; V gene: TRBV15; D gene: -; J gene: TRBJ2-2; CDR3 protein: CATSRDQGPNTGELFF; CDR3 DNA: TGTGCCACCAGCAGAGATCAGGGGCCGAACACCGGGGAGCTGTTTTTT
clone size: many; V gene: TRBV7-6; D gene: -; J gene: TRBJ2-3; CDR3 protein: CASSSLLIGGGRDTQYF; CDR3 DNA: TGTGCCAGCAGCTCTTTGCTCATAGGGGGTGGTAGAGATACGCAGTATTTT
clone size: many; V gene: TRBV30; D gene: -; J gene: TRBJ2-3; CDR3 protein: CAWSTGELLADTQYF; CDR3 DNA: TGTGCCTGGAGTACGGGTGAACTGCTCGCAGATACGCAGTATTTT
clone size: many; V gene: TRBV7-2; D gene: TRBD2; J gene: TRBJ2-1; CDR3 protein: CASSLGLAGVFEQFF; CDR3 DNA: TGTGCCAGCAGCTTAGGCCTAGCGGGAGTCTTTGAGCAGTTCTTC
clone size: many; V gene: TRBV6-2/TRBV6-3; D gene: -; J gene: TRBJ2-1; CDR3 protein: CASSYVWGGDYNEQFF; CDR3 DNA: TGTGCCAGCAGTTACGTTTGGGGCGGGGATTACAATGAGCAGTTCTTC
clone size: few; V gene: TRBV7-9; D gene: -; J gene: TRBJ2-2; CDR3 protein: CASTVSLEELFF; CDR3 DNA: TGTGCCAGCACCGTGAGTCTCGAGGAGCTGTTTTTT
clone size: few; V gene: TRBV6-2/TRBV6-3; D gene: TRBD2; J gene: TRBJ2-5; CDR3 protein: CASSRPLAGVQETQYF; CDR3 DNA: TGTGCCAGCAGTCGGCCACTAGCGGGAGTTCAAGAGACCCAGTACTTC